This T cell receptor beta chain was sequenced in a study of T cell responses to AZD1222 COVID-19 vaccine. The study's findings and limits: Only five to seven AZD1222 recipients were seropositive at baseline.

There are 15 residues in the CDR3. Unmatched junction bases numbered 6, after V lost 4 bases and J lost 5 bases. The germline V gene has CDR1 SGHAT and CDR2 FQNNGV. Notes on this clone: What it binds is unknown.

TCRdb keeps only in-frame clones here, not all; method: immunoSEQ multiplex PCR. The sample gives 160,000 or so clones, approximately 94% of which show up once; 5.1% is in the top ten. The V gene is TRBV11-2, the J gene TRBJ2-5; 11 nucleotides agree with TRBD2. Sequenced material: peripheral blood, taken 28 days after the second AZD1222 dose. The sequence was obtained from an adult who received the AZD1222 COVID-19 vaccine. CDR3 sequence reads: CASSSGLAAWETQYF. The CDR3 nucleotides are TGTGCCAGCAGCTCGGGACTAGCGGCTTGGGAGACCCAGTACTTC.